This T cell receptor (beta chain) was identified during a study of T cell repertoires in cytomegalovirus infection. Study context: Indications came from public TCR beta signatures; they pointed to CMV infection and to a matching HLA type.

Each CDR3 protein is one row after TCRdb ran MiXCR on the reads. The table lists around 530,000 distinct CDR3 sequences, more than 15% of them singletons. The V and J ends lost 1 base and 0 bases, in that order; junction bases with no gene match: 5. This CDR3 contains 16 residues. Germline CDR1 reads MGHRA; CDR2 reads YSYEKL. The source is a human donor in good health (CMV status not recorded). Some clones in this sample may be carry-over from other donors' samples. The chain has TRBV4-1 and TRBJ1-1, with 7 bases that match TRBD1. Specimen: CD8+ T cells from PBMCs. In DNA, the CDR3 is TGCGCCAGCAGCCAAGGACAGGGTTCGATGAACACTGAAGCTTTCTTT. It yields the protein CASSQGQGSMNTEAFF.